This entry concerns a single T cell receptor (beta chain). Its specificity is not known. J was trimmed by 2 bases and V by 5 bases; bases with no gene match: 12. The CDR3 totals 17 residues. Germline V gene sequence: CDR1 SGHTA, CDR2 FQGTGA. The entry originates in a study of CD8+ T cells in alopecia areata. Study summary: Treated individuals took tofacitinib by mouth, 5 to 10 mg twice daily.

General study results and limits: Scalp clonality, together with expanded CD8+ clones among the top 100, fell significantly with tofacitinib.

Sequencing relied on a cDNA template that was reverse transcribed from extracted RNA. Measured with immunoSEQ multiplex PCR; TCRdb has only the in-frame clones, and not every one. The data show approximately 90,000 clones, with about three quarters seen just once and 17% held by the top ten. The treatment denotes: oral pan-JAK inhibitor, 5-10 mg twice daily. Isolation of CD4+ and CD8+ T cells from PBMCs was achieved by sorting. Sequenced here: CD8+ T cells sorted from blood, sampled at approximately week 45, from a patient treated with tofacitinib. This TCR was sampled from a human donor with alopecia areata. This sequence joins TRBV7-3 and TRBJ1-2; 9 bases match TRBD1. CDR3 residues: CASSPTPRTGANYGYTF. CDR3 nucleotide sequence: TGTGCCAGCAGCCCAACTCCAAGGACAGGGGCCAACTATGGCTACACCTTC.